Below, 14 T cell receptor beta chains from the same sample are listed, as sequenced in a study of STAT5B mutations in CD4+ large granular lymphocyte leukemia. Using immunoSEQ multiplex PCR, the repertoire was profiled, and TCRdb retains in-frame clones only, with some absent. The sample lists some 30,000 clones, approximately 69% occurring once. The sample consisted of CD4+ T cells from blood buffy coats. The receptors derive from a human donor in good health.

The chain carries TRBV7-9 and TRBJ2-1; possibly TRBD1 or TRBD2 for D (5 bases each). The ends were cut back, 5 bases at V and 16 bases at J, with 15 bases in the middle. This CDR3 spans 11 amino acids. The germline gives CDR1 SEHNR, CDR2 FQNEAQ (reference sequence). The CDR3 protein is CASSAGFGGFF. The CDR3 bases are TGTGCCAGCAGCGCCGGGTTTGGGGGTTTCTTC.

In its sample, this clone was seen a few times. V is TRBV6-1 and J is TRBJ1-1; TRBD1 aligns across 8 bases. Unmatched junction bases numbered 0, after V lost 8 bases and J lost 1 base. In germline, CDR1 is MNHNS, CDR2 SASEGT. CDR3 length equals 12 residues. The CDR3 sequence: CASGTGNTEAFF. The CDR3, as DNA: TGTGCCAGCGGGACAGGGAACACTGAAGCTTTCTTT.

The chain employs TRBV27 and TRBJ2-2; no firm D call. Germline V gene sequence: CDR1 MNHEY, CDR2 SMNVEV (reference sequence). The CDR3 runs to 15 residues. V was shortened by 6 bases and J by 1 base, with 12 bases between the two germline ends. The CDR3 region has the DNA TGTGCCAGCAGGGAATGGCAGGAGAACACCGGGGAGCTGTTTTTT. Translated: CASREWQENTGELFF.

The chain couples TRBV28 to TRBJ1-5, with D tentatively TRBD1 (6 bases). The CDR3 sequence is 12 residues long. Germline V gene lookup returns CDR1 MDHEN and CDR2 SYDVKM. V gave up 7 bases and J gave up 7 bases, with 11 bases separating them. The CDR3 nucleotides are TGTGCCAGCAAAGGGGGGAACCAGCCCCAGCATTTT. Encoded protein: CASKGGNQPQHF.

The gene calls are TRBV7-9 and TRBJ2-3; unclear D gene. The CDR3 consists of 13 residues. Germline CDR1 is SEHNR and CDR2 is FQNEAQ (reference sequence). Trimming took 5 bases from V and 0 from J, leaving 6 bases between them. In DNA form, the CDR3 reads TGTGCCAGCAGCCAAATAAGCACAGATACGCAGTATTTT. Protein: CASSQISTDTQYF.

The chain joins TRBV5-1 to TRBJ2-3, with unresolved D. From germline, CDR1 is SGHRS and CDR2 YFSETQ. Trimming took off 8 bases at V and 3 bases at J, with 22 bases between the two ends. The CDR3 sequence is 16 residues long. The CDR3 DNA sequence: TGCGCCAGTAGTATTGGGGTCGACGGCGCTACAGATACGCAGTATTTT. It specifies CASSIGVDGATDTQYF.

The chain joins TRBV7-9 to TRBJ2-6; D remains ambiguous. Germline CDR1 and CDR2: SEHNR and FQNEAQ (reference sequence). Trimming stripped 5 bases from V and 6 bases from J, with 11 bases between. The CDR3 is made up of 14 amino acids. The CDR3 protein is CASSLFGEANVLTF. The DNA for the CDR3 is TGTGCCAGCAGCCTCTTTGGGGAGGCCAACGTCCTGACTTTC.

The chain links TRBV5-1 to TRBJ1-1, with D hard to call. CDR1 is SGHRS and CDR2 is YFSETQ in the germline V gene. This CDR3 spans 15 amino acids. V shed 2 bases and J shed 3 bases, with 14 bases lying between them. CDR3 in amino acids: CASSFLGFGDTEAFF. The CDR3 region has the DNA TGCGCCAGCAGCTTTCTAGGGTTCGGGGACACTGAAGCTTTCTTT.

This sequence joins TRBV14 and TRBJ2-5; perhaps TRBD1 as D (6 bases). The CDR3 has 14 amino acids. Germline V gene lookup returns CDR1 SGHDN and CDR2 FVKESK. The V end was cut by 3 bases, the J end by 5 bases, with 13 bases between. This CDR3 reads CASSQMRGSETQYF. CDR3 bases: TGTGCCAGCAGCCAGATGAGGGGGTCGGAGACCCAGTACTTC.

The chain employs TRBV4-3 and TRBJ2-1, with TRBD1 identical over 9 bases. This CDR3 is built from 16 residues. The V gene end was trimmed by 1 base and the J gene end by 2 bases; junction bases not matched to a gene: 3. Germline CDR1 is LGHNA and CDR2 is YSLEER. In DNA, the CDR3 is TGCGCCAGCAGCCAAGCCGGGACAGGGACCTACAATGAGCAGTTCTTC. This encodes CASSQAGTGTYNEQFF.

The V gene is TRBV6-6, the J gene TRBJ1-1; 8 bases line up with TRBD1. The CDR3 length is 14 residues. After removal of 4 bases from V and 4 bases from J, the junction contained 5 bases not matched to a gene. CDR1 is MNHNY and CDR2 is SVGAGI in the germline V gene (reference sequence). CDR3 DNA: TGTGCCAGCAGTTTACAGGGGGAGGGCACTGAAGCTTTCTTT. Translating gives CASSLQGEGTEAFF.

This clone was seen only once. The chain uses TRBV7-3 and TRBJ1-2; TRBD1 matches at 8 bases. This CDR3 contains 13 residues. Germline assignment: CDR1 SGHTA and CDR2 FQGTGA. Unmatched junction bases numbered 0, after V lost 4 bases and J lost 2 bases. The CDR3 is CASSSGGNYGYTF. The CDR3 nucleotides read TGTGCCAGCAGCTCAGGGGGCAACTATGGCTACACCTTC. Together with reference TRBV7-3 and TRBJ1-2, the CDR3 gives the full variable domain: GAGVSQTPSNKVTEKGKYVELRCDPISGHTALYWYRQSLGQGPEFLIYFQGTGAADDSGLPNDRFFAVRPEGSVSTLKIQRTERGDSAVYLCASSSGGNYGYTFGSGTRLTVV.

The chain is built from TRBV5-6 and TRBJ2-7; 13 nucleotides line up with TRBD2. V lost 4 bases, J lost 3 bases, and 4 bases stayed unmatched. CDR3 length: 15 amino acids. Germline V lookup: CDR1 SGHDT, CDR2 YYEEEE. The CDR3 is CASSPGLAGFYEQYF. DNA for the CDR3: TGTGCCAGCAGCCCGGGACTAGCGGGATTCTACGAGCAGTACTTC. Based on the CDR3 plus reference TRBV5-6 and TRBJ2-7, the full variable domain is DAGVTQSPTHLIKTRGQQVTLRCSPKSGHDTVSWYQQALGQGPQFIFQYYEEEERQRGNFPDRFSGHQFPNYSSELNVNALLLGDSALYLCASSPGLAGFYEQYFGPGTRLTVT.

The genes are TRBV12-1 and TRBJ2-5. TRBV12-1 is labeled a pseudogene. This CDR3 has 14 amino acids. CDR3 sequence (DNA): TGTGCCAGCAGCTTTCCCGGGACGGGGGAGACCCAGTACTTC. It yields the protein CASSFPGTGETQYF.